The next 11 T cell receptor beta chains were all read from a single sample in a study of HIV-infected patients and healthy controls. TCRdb fed the 5' RACE reads into MiXCR, producing one record per CDR3 protein. Altogether about 67,000 distinct CDR3 sequences are present, 15% to 20% being singletons, with the ten largest covering approximately 5%. Sequencing was carried out using CD4+ T cells from blood. The receptors come from a human donor in good health.

The gene calls are TRBV24-1 and TRBJ2-3; D gene ambiguous. In germline, CDR1 is KGHDR, CDR2 SFDVKD. This CDR3 contains 14 residues. With 10 bases removed from V and 2 bases from J, the gap between germline ends came to 15 bases. CDR3 sequence (DNA): TGTGCCACGAAGGAAACAGCTTACACAGATACGCAGTATTTT. Translating it yields CATKETAYTDTQYF.

This clonotype occurred a few times. The gene calls are TRBV3-1 and TRBJ2-1, with TRBD1 matching 7 bases. Germline-derived CDR1 and CDR2 are LGHDT and YNNKEL (reference sequence). This CDR3 has 11 residues. With 5 bases clipped from V and 9 bases from J, the junction kept 1 base outside the gene matches. The CDR3 nucleotides read TGTGCCAGCAGCAGGGGGCTTGAGCAGTTCTTC. It is translated as CASSRGLEQFF.

This clonotype was observed at least ten times. The chain recombines TRBV5-6 with TRBJ1-1; the D is unclear. The germline V gene has CDR1 SGHDT and CDR2 YYEEEE. CDR3 length: 14 residues. Trimming took 3 bases from V and 5 from J, leaving 14 bases between them. CDR3 protein: CASSSRILRTEAFF. The CDR3 DNA is TGTGCCAGCAGCTCCCGGATATTGAGAACTGAAGCTTTCTTT.

This clonotype was recorded at least ten times. This chain links TRBV20-1 with TRBJ2-2; D is unresolved. Trimming shortened V by 4 bases and J by 0 bases, and 6 bases separated the two germline ends. This CDR3 has 13 residues. Per the germline V gene, CDR1 is DFQATT and CDR2 is SNEGSKA (reference sequence). CDR3 nucleotide sequence: TGCAGTGCTACAGCGACGAACACCGGGGAGCTGTTTTTT. This encodes CSATATNTGELFF.

V is TRBV20-1 and J is TRBJ1-1; D is ambiguous. In germline, CDR1 is DFQATT, CDR2 SNEGSKA (reference sequence). The CDR3 covers 14 residues. Trimming took off 1 base at V and 11 bases at J, with 20 bases between the two ends. CDR3 sequence reads: CSARGRWNSEAAFF. The CDR3 bases are TGCAGTGCTAGAGGTAGATGGAATAGCGAGGCCGCTTTCTTT.

This clonotype was found many times. The chain combines TRBV29-1 with TRBJ2-5; D ambiguous. The V end was cut by 6 bases, the J end by 9 bases, with 5 bases between. The CDR3 is 8 residues long. Germline loops: CDR1 SQVTM, CDR2 ANQGSEA. CDR3 bases: TGCAGCGTAACTTCCCAGTACTTC. The encoded protein is CSVTSQYF.

This clonotype has only a few counts. This chain uses TRBV30 with TRBJ1-1, with 10 bases aligning to TRBD1. This CDR3 has 16 amino acids. CDR1 and CDR2 (germline): GTSNPN, SVGIG (reference sequence). V lost 5 bases and J lost 1; bases outside the gene matches: 10. The CDR3 region has the DNA TGTGCCTGGCAACCCGGGACAGGGGTGTCGAACACTGAAGCTTTCTTT. It specifies CAWQPGTGVSNTEAFF.

V and J are TRBV7-9 and TRBJ2-1, with D maybe TRBD1 (7 bases). Germline V gives CDR1 SEHNR, CDR2 FQNEAQ (reference sequence). V dropped 5 bases and J dropped 4 bases, with 12 bases sitting between them. The CDR3 is 14 residues long. The CDR3 coding sequence is TGTGCCAGCAGCCGCGGGACAGATTACAATGAGCAGTTCTTC. Its translation is CASSRGTDYNEQFF.

This clonotype was observed at least ten times. V gene TRBV18 combines with J gene TRBJ2-5; the D gene is possibly TRBD2 (5 bases). This CDR3 region has 13 residues. V was clipped by 4 bases and J by 9 bases, with 15 bases between them. The germline CDR1 and CDR2 sequences are KGHSH and LQKENI. CDR3 bases: TGTGCCAGCTCACTCCTCGACTACTCGGCCCAGTACTTC. The encoded protein is CASSLLDYSAQYF. Looking up the rest from reference TRBV18 and TRBJ2-5 gives the full variable domain: NAGVMQNPRHLVRRRGQEARLRCSPMKGHSHVYWYRQLPEEGLKFMVYLQKENIIDESGMPKERFSAEFPKEGPSILRIQQVVRGDSAAYFCASSLLDYSAQYFGPGTRLLVL.

The chain has TRBV20-1 and TRBJ1-2; D is uncertain. CDR3 length equals 12 residues. V was cut by 6 bases and J by 4 bases, with 12 bases left in between. Germline V gene lookup returns CDR1 DFQATT and CDR2 SNEGSKA (reference sequence). The CDR3 reads CSARSSRYGYTF. The CDR3 DNA reads TGCAGTGCCAGGTCCTCTCGCTATGGCTACACCTTC.

The chain combines TRBV7-2 with TRBJ2-1; either TRBD1 or TRBD2 may fit D (6 bases each). The CDR3 runs 16 residues. V was shortened by 0 bases and J by 9 bases, with 18 bases between the two germline ends. Looked up from germline, CDR1 is SGHTA and CDR2 is FQGNSA. The CDR3 reads CASSLAGSLGGGEQFF. CDR3 coding DNA: TGTGCCAGCAGCTTAGCGGGCTCACTAGGAGGGGGTGAGCAGTTCTTC.